The clone carrying this TCR beta chain was recorded once. The sample belongs to a study of long-term antiretroviral therapy in people with HIV. Sequencing relied on immunoSEQ assay v3.0, run at survey level. Data came from immunoSEQ multiplex PCR; TCRdb stores just in-frame clones and leaves some out. The table shows tens of thousands of clones, with approximately 86% occurring only once. Germline assignment: CDR1 LNHDA and CDR2 SQIVND (reference sequence). Trimming took 6 bases from V and 6 from J; bases not matched to a gene: 13. This CDR3 region has 16 residues. Every participant gave one or more pre-ART and two or more post-ART PBMC samples.

This sequence originates from a woman between 50 and 59 years old with HIV. The chain joins TRBV19 to TRBJ1-5; the match to TRBD1 covers 8 bases. Sequencing was performed on unsorted PBMCs, taken 0.1 years before starting antiretroviral therapy. DNA for the CDR3: TGTGCCAGTAGCCTAGCACCTCAGGGGGCCGGTCAGCCCCAGCATTTT. Translating it yields CASSLAPQGAGQPQHF.